The present T cell receptor beta chain was sequenced within a study of Ad26.COV2.S vaccination and SARS-CoV-2 variants. Study context: Donor joined the COV1001 Ad26.COV2.S trial arm. Recipients of Ad26.COV2.S got it intramuscularly, once or twice 56 days apart.

The CDR3 sequence is 19 residues long. Germline V gene sequence: CDR1 SGDLS, CDR2 YYNGEE. After removal of 4 bases from V and 6 bases from J, the junction contained 22 bases not matched to a gene. Libraries were prepared by immunoSEQ multiplex PCR; TCRdb keeps only in-frame clonotypes and omits some of them. The sample yields over 400,000 clones, approximately 92% seen once. This sample's treatment: over 15 received Ad26.COV2.S at low or high dose, single or two shots; about five received placebo; per-sample allocation not given. Samples were taken on day 63 after the first vaccine or placebo injection. Boston provided a donor who was an adult aged 18-55 years. An Ad26 vector was used to express Wuhan-strain SARS-CoV-2 spike as the vaccine.

The V gene is TRBV9, the J gene TRBJ1-2; 9 nucleotides agree with TRBD1. The sequenced sample was peripheral blood, obtained in a trial of Ad26.COV2.S vaccine versus placebo. The TCR sequence derives from a person aged 18 to 65 who received the Ad26.COV2.S COVID-19 vaccine or a placebo. The CDR3 loop reads CASSSRGWRTGGEEDGYTF. In nucleotides, the CDR3 is TGTGCCAGCAGCTCCAGAGGTTGGAGAACAGGGGGCGAAGAGGATGGCTACACCTTC. Full variable domain (outside the CDR3, taken from reference TRBV9 and TRBJ1-2): DSGVTQTPKHLITATGQRVTLRCSPRSGDLSVYWYQQSLDQGLQFLIQYYNGEERAKGNILERFSAQQFPDLHSELNLSSLELGDSALYFCASSSRGWRTGGEEDGYTFGSGTRLTVV.